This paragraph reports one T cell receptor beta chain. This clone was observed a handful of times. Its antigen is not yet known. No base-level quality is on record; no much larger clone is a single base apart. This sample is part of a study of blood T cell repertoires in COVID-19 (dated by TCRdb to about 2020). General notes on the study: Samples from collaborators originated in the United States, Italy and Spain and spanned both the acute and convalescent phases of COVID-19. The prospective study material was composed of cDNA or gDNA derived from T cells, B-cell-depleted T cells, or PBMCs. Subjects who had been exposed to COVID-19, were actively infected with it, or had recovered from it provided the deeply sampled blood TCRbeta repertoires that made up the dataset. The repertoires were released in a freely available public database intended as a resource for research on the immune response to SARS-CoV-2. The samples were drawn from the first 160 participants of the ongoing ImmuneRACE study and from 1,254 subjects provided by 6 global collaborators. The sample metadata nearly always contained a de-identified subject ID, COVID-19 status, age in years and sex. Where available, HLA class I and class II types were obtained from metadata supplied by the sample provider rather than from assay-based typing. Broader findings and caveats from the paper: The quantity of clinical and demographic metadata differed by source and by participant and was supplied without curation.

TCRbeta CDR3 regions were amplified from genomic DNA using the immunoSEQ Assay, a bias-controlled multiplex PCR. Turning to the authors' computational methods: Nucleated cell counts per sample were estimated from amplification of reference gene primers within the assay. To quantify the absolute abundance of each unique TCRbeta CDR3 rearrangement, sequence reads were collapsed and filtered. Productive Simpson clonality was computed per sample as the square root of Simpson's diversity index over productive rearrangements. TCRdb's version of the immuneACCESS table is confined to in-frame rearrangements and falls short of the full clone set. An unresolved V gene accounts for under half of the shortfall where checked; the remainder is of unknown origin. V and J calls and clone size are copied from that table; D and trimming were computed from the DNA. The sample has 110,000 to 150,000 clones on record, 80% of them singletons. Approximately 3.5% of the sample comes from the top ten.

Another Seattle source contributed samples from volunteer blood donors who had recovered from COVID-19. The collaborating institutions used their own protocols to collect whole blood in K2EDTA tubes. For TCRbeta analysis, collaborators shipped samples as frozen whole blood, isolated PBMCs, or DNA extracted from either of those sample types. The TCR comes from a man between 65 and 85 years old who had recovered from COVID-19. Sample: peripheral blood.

The DNA is TGCAGCGTTGAGGTTCCGGACACTGAAGCTTTCTTT. Protein translation: CSVEVPDTEAFF. Recombination joined TRBV29-1 with TRBJ1-1, with an unclear D gene assignment. As encoded in the germline V gene, CDR1 is SQVTM while CDR2 is ANQGSEA. The CDR3 numbers 12 residues from cysteine through phenylalanine. Only CDR3 DNA remains: 36 bases, in frame from the first base. The germline ends are 8 bases apart after V is trimmed by 3 bases and J by 3 bases.